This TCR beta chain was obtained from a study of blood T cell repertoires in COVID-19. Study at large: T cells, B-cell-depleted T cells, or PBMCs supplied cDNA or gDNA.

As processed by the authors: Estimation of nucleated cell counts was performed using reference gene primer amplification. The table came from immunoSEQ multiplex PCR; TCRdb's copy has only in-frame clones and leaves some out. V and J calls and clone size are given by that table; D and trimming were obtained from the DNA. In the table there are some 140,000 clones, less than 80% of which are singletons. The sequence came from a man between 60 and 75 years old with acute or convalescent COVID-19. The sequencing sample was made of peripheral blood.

The CDR3 sequence: CASSFWRGNTIYF. The DNA for the CDR3 is TGTGCCAGCAGTTTCTGGAGGGGAAACACCATATATTTT. The chain carries TRBV27 and TRBJ1-3; no reliable D call. V was cut by 3 bases and J by 4 bases, with 7 bases left in between. The CDR3 covers 13 residues. CDR1 is MNHEY and CDR2 is SMNVEV in the germline V gene (reference sequence).